Below are 27 T cell receptor beta chains sequenced from a single sample in a study of identical twins. A single record per CDR3 protein comes from TCRdb applying MiXCR to the 5' RACE reads. The profile shows more than 650,000 distinct CDR3 sequences, around 6% of them singletons. The sample consisted of naive T cells sorted from blood. The receptors were gathered from a man between 18 and 29 years old in good health.

This clonotype has at least ten counts. V usage is TRBV20-1 and J usage is TRBJ2-7; 8 bases map to TRBD1. V lost 4 bases, J lost 3 bases, and 5 bases stayed unmatched. Germline CDR1 DFQATT, CDR2 SNEGSKA (reference sequence). The CDR3 is made up of 13 amino acids. The CDR3 coding sequence is TGCAGTGCTACGACAGGGGAAGACTACGAGCAGTACGTC. It translates to CSATTGEDYEQYV.

This clonotype has a count of ten or more. The gene calls are TRBV7-2 and TRBJ2-3; no clear D. Trimming removed 5 bases from V and 8 bases from J, with 20 bases in between. Germline assignment: CDR1 SGHTA and CDR2 FQGNSA. The length of the CDR3 is 15 residues. Written as DNA, the CDR3 is TGTGCCAGCAGCCCGACGGTAGTTAATGGTGGTACGCAGTATTTT. Protein product: CASSPTVVNGGTQYF. Supplemented by reference TRBV7-2 and TRBJ2-3, the full variable domain reads GAGVSQSPSNKVTEKGKDVELRCDPISGHTALYWYRQSLGQGLEFLIYFQGNSAPDKSGLPSDRFSAERTGGSVSTLTIQRTQQEDSAVYLCASSPTVVNGGTQYFGPGTRLTVL.

This clonotype was counted ten times or more. The chain carries TRBV12-3 or TRBV12-4 and TRBJ1-2, with D possibly TRBD1 on 6 matching bases. V was clipped by 6 bases and J by 6 bases, with 14 bases between them. This CDR3 region has 13 residues. This chain's CDR3 is CASSLVTGHGYTF. CDR3 DNA: TGTGCCAGCAGCCTCGTCACAGGGCATGGCTACACCTTC.

Many counts were recorded for this clonotype. The junction differs from germline at one of its ends, possibly a read error. The chain uses TRBV29-1 and TRBJ1-2; TRBD1 aligns across 8 bases. This CDR3 region has 15 residues. CDR1 SQVTM and CDR2 ANQGSEA come from the germline V gene. CDR3 residues: CSVEGIPGQAYGYTF. In nucleotides, the CDR3 is TGCAGCGTGGAAGGGATCCCGGGACAGGCCTATGGCTACACCTTC.

This clonotype has at least ten counts. V gene TRBV5-1 combines with J gene TRBJ1-2; D is possibly TRBD1 (5 bases). Trimming cost V 4 bases and J 8 bases, with 18 bases left between them. There are 14 residues in the CDR3. Germline loops: CDR1 SGHRS, CDR2 YFSETQ. The CDR3 here is CASSITSTGTGYTF. CDR3 in DNA: TGCGCCAGCAGCATAACAAGTACTGGGACCGGCTACACCTTC.

This clonotype was recorded many times. The rearrangement joins TRBV11-2 to TRBJ2-1, with 9 bases matching TRBD1. This CDR3 contains 15 residues. Looked up from germline, CDR1 is SGHAT and CDR2 is FQNNGV. J was trimmed by 8 bases and V by 4 bases; bases with no gene match: 9. CDR3 nucleotides: TGTGCCAGCAGCTCAACAGGGGGCTCTAGGGATGAGCAGTTCTTC. Encoded protein: CASSSTGGSRDEQFF.

This clonotype has just a few counts. The V and J genes are TRBV3-1 and TRBJ2-7; possible D gene TRBD2, 5 bases. The germline V gene encodes CDR1 LGHDT and CDR2 YNNKEL (reference sequence). V was trimmed by 2 bases and J by 7 bases, leaving 12 bases between them. This CDR3 contains 13 residues. The CDR3 nucleotides read TGTGCCAGCAGCCAAAGTCTCCGAGGGGAGCAGTACGTC. Its translation: CASSQSLRGEQYV.

This clonotype was seen ten or more times. The CDR3 region is CASSSVGREQYV. DNA for the CDR3: TGTGCCAGCAGCTCAGTCGGGAGGGAGCAGTACGTC. The V and J genes are TRBV7-9 and TRBJ2-7, with 7 positions matching TRBD2. J lost 7 bases, V lost 4 bases, and 4 bases had no gene match. This CDR3 has 12 amino acids. Germline CDR1 reads SEHNR; CDR2 reads FQNEAQ (reference sequence).

This clonotype was counted at least ten times. The genes are TRBV4-2 and TRBJ2-7; 7 bases fit TRBD2. The V gene end was trimmed by 2 bases and the J gene end by 2 bases; junction bases not matched to a gene: 9. Germline loops: CDR1 LGHNA, CDR2 YNFKEQ. This CDR3 has 16 residues. The CDR3 nucleotides read TGTGCCAGCAGCCAACGTACATCGGGGAGGGCCTACGAGCAGTACTTC. Its protein is CASSQRTSGRAYEQYF.

This clonotype came up many times. The gene calls are TRBV5-1 and TRBJ2-1; TRBD2 agrees at 11 bases. The V gene's germline CDR1 is SGHRS and CDR2 YFSETQ. The junction had 13 bases not matched to a gene; V was cut back by 0 bases and J by 14 bases. The CDR3 has 16 residues. The CDR3 loop is CASSLVGTSGYNDEFF. CDR3 in DNA: TGCGCCAGCAGCTTGGTAGGGACTAGCGGATACAATGACGAGTTCTTC.

V and J are TRBV5-5 and TRBJ1-1; D might be TRBD1 (6 bases). Trimming removed 0 bases from V and 5 bases from J, with 17 bases in between. The germline V gene has CDR1 SGHKS and CDR2 YYEKEE (reference sequence). This CDR3 contains 16 residues. CDR3 coding DNA: TGTGCCAGCAGCTTGGACCAGGGGCGCTTGGGGACTGAAGCTTTCTTT. It encodes CASSLDQGRLGTEAFF.

This clonotype was detected many times. J is TRBJ1-4 and V is TRBV20-1, with D possibly TRBD1 on 6 matching bases. Germline CDR1 and CDR2: DFQATT and SNEGSKA (reference sequence). The CDR3 extends over 14 amino acids. With 4 bases removed from V and 4 bases from J, the gap between germline ends came to 13 bases. DNA of the CDR3: TGCAGTGCTAATACGGACAGCAATAATGAAAAACTGTTTTTT. This codes for CSANTDSNNEKLFF.

Concerning this clonotype: Being one base from a much bigger clone, this may be a read error. The genes are TRBV24-1 and TRBJ2-4; 7 bases map to TRBD1. The CDR3 totals 14 residues. Germline V gene data show CDR1 as KGHDR and CDR2 as SFDVKD. With V trimmed by 2 bases and J by 6 bases, 3 bases remained unmatched. CDR3 nucleotide sequence: TGTGCCACCAGTGATTGGGGACAGCGAAACATTCAGTACTTC. This codes for CATSDWGQRNIQYF.

This clonotype was seen at least ten times. A read error may produce the germline difference seen at one junction end. This rearrangement joins TRBV10-1 to TRBJ2-5, with 7 bases aligning to TRBD1. Looked up from germline, CDR1 is WNHNN and CDR2 is SYGVQD (reference sequence). This CDR3 has 13 amino acids. CDR3 protein: CASSETGQETQYF. As DNA, the CDR3 is TGTGCCAGCAGTGAGACAGGGCAAGAGACCCAGTACTTC.

This clonotype has at least ten counts. V and J are TRBV4-1 and TRBJ1-2; D is unresolved. Germline V gene sequence: CDR1 MGHRA, CDR2 YSYEKL. The CDR3 totals 14 residues. Trimming left V 5 bases short and J 2 bases short, with 12 bases between. The CDR3 sequence is CASSFDSRNYGYTF. The CDR3 DNA reads as TGCGCCAGCAGCTTTGACTCCCGAAACTATGGCTACACCTTC.

This clonotype was counted ten times or more. The gene calls are TRBV10-2 and TRBJ2-7; possibly TRBD2 for D (6 bases). From germline, CDR1 is WSHSY and CDR2 SAAADI. The length of the CDR3 is 14 residues. The V end lost 1 base, the J end lost 3 bases, and 10 bases lay between the germline ends. The DNA for the CDR3 is TGCGCCAGCAGTGAGTTCGGCGGGAACTACGAGCAGTACGTC. It translates to CASSEFGGNYEQYV.

This clonotype was recorded at least ten times. The V call is TRBV9, the J call TRBJ2-5; 12 nucleotides agree with TRBD2. Germline-derived CDR1 and CDR2 are SGDLS and YYNGEE. The CDR3 is made up of 15 amino acids. J gave up 4 bases and V 3 bases, and 4 bases lay outside the gene matches. As DNA, the CDR3 is TGTGCCAGCAGCGCTGGGACTAGCGGGCGAGAGACCCAGTACTTC. Amino acids: CASSAGTSGRETQYF.

The sample holds a few counts of this clonotype. The chain combines TRBV12-3 or TRBV12-4 with TRBJ2-7; TRBD2 might be the D (5 bases). This CDR3 spans 14 amino acids. V lost 4 bases and J 2 bases, leaving 12 bases between the germline ends. CDR3 DNA sequence: TGTGCCAGCAGTTGGAGGAGCCCCCCCTACGAGCAGTACTTC. Protein sequence: CASSWRSPPYEQYF.

This clonotype was detected ten times or more. The rearrangement links TRBV4-3 to TRBJ1-2; 7 bases line up with TRBD1. Germline CDR1 is LGHNA and CDR2 is YSLEER. The CDR3 extends over 14 amino acids. The J segment lost 4 bases and the V segment lost 5 bases, leaving 7 bases of the junction unmatched. DNA of the CDR3: TGCGCCAGCAGCGAAACCGGGACAGCCTATGGCTACACCTTC. Translating it yields CASSETGTAYGYTF.

This clonotype appeared many times. V and J are TRBV20-1 and TRBJ2-1; D gene uncertain. Germline-derived CDR1 and CDR2 are DFQATT and SNEGSKA (reference sequence). V was trimmed by 5 bases and J by 9 bases, leaving 17 bases between them. This CDR3 contains 13 residues. The CDR3 coding sequence is TGCAGTGCTGCACAAAGACTGATCTCTGAGCAGTTCTTC. Translation gives CSAAQRLISEQFF.

The chain joins TRBV11-2 to TRBJ1-5; D gene ambiguous. Germline V CDR1 and CDR2: SGHAT, FQNNGV. The CDR3 spans 14 residues. Between the trimmed V and J ends, which lost 0 bases and 5 bases, there was a span of 8 bases. CDR3 amino acids: CASSLDAGYQPQHF. The CDR3 region has the DNA TGTGCCAGCAGCTTAGATGCGGGTTATCAGCCCCAGCATTTT.

This chain uses TRBV5-1 with TRBJ1-2, with D unresolved. CDR3 length: 17 amino acids. From germline, CDR1 is SGHRS and CDR2 YFSETQ. The V and J ends lost 4 bases and 0 bases respectively, with 19 bases between them. CDR3 DNA sequence: TGCGCCAGCAGCCGTTGGACGTTAGACGGGACTAACTATGGCTACACCTTC. Amino acid sequence: CASSRWTLDGTNYGYTF.

This clonotype was observed many times. This chain joins TRBV20-1 and TRBJ2-7; 12 bases line up with TRBD2. This CDR3 spans 18 amino acids. Trimming cost V 5 bases and J 3 bases; bases outside gene matches: 17. Germline V gives CDR1 DFQATT, CDR2 SNEGSKA (reference sequence). The CDR3 here is CSAVRLAGELPNFYEQYF. Written as DNA, the CDR3 is TGCAGTGCTGTTCGACTAGCGGGAGAACTTCCCAACTTCTACGAGCAGTACTTC.

This clonotype was seen more than once but under ten times. This rearrangement joins TRBV28 to TRBJ2-7; 7 bases line up with TRBD2. Looked up from germline, CDR1 is MDHEN and CDR2 is SYDVKM. The trim removed 7 bases at V and 4 bases at J, leaving 1 base unmatched. The CDR3 covers 11 residues. CDR3 nucleotide sequence: TGTGCCAGCACCGGGAGGTACGAGCAGTACTTC. It codes for CASTGRYEQYF.

This clonotype was seen many times. This chain joins TRBV29-1 and TRBJ2-5; D is undetermined. The ends were cut back, 2 bases at V and 5 bases at J, with 6 bases in the middle. Germline loops: CDR1 SQVTM, CDR2 ANQGSEA. The CDR3 loop spans 11 amino acids. CDR3 residues: CSVELVETQYF. CDR3 bases: TGCAGCGTTGAACTAGTTGAGACCCAGTACTTC.

The genes are TRBV3-1 and TRBJ1-3; 7 bases match TRBD1. The CDR3 runs to 13 residues. CDR1 and CDR2 (germline): LGHDT, YNNKEL (reference sequence). Trimming took 1 base from V and 16 from J; bases not matched to a gene: 10. This CDR3 reads CASSQGETGNGYF. The CDR3 region has the DNA TGTGCCAGCAGCCAAGGAGAGACAGGGAACGGGTATTTT. Together with reference TRBV3-1 and TRBJ1-3, the CDR3 gives the full variable domain: DTAVSQTPKYLVTQMGNDKSIKCEQNLGHDTMYWYKQDSKKFLKIMFSYNNKELIINETVPNRFSPKSPDKAHLNLHINSLELGDSAVYFCASSQGETGNGYFGEGSWLTVV.

The chain couples TRBV19 to TRBJ2-1, with 7 positions matching TRBD1. This CDR3 has 15 amino acids. Losses at the gene ends were 3 bases for V and 4 bases for J; bases not matched to a gene: 6. Germline loops: CDR1 LNHDA, CDR2 SQIVND (reference sequence). As DNA, the CDR3 is TGTGCCAGTAGTATGGAGGCAGGGGGATACAATGAGCAGTTCTTC. It yields the protein CASSMEAGGYNEQFF.